These T cell receptor beta chains were read from a single sample in a study of Ad26.COV2.S vaccination and SARS-CoV-2 variants. Measured with immunoSEQ multiplex PCR; TCRdb has only the in-frame clones, and not every one. The table has more than 85,000 clones, over 70% seen once. The sample here was peripheral blood, taken after recovery from COVID-19. The receptor source for this set is a human donor who had recovered from COVID-19. Both conserved end residues are part of each CDR3. Fields, in order: J gene, V gene, D gene, clone size, CDR3 protein, CDR3 DNA. D genes are given only for firm matches. For some rows the clone size is stated as once, few or many, or as a class when expanded; others skip it.

J: TRBJ1-5
V: TRBV5-6
D: -
size: -
CDR3: CASSFRGFNQPQHF
DNA: TGTGCCAGCAGCTTCCGGGGTTTCAATCAGCCCCAGCATTTT

J: TRBJ2-1
V: TRBV3-1/TRBV3-2
D: -
size: -
CDR3: CASSQEGGGPNNEQFF
DNA: TGTGCCAGCAGCCAAGAAGGTGGGGGCCCTAACAATGAGCAGTTCTTC

J: TRBJ1-2
V: TRBV6-5
D: TRBD1
size: -
CDR3: CASSPGQGRYTF
DNA: TGTGCCAGCAGTCCCGGACAGGGTCGCTACACCTTC

J: TRBJ2-1
V: TRBV30
D: -
size: -
CDR3: CAWSVGSNEQFF
DNA: TGTGCCTGGAGTGTTGGCTCCAATGAGCAGTTCTTC

J: TRBJ1-4
V: TRBV30
D: -
size: -
CDR3: CAWTSYGVGELFF
DNA: TGTGCCTGGACTTCTTATGGGGTTGGAGAACTGTTTTTT

J: TRBJ2-1
V: TRBV9
D: TRBD2
size: -
CDR3: CASSVIVAGAAEQFF
DNA: TGTGCCAGCAGCGTAATAGTAGCGGGGGCGGCTGAGCAGTTCTTC

J: TRBJ1-5
V: TRBV19
D: -
size: few
CDR3: CASELQALGSNQPQHF
DNA: TGTGCCAGTGAGCTACAGGCCCTGGGGAGCAATCAGCCCCAGCATTTT

J: TRBJ2-6
V: TRBV5-1
D: -
size: -
CDR3: CASSYGQTLSGANVLTF
DNA: TGCGCCAGCAGCTACGGACAGACCCTCTCTGGGGCCAACGTCCTGACTTTC

J: TRBJ1-1
V: TRBV27
D: -
size: -
CDR3: CASRLQLNTEAFF
DNA: TGTGCCAGCAGACTACAGCTGAACACTGAAGCTTTCTTT

J: TRBJ1-5
V: TRBV19
D: -
size: -
CDR3: CASSIGGVGQPQHF
DNA: TGTGCCAGTAGTATAGGGGGGGTGGGCCAGCCCCAGCATTTT

J: TRBJ1-1
V: TRBV12-3/TRBV12-4
D: -
size: -
CDR3: CASSEYRETEAFF
DNA: TGTGCCAGCAGTGAATACAGGGAGACTGAAGCTTTCTTT

J: TRBJ1-2
V: TRBV20-1
D: TRBD1
size: once
CDR3: CSASRQGNYGYTF
DNA: TGCAGTGCCAGTCGACAGGGAAACTATGGCTACACCTTC

J: TRBJ2-1
V: TRBV7-3
D: -
size: -
CDR3: CASSSKVAGEQFF
DNA: TGTGCCAGCAGCTCTAAGGTGGCAGGTGAGCAGTTCTTC

J: TRBJ2-3
V: TRBV7-3
D: TRBD1
size: -
CDR3: CASSLMGQGASDTQYF
DNA: TGTGCCAGCAGCTTAATGGGACAGGGGGCCTCAGATACGCAGTATTTT

J: TRBJ1-1
V: TRBV2
D: TRBD1
size: once
CDR3: CASSVGDRGITEAFF
DNA: TGTGCCAGCAGTGTAGGTGACAGGGGTATCACTGAAGCTTTCTTT

J: TRBJ1-2
V: TRBV29-1
D: -
size: -
CDR3: CSVVSFGQLSNYGYTF
DNA: TGCAGCGTTGTGAGTTTCGGGCAGCTATCTAACTATGGCTACACCTTC

J: TRBJ2-3
V: TRBV27
D: -
size: -
CDR3: CASRDVLGPAESTDTQYF
DNA: TGTGCCAGCAGGGACGTTTTAGGGCCAGCGGAGAGCACAGATACGCAGTATTTT

J: TRBJ1-5
V: TRBV15
D: TRBD1
size: -
CDR3: CATSSGQDQPQHF
DNA: TGTGCCACCAGTTCGGGACAGGATCAGCCCCAGCATTTT

J: TRBJ2-1
V: TRBV3-1/TRBV3-2
D: TRBD1
size: few
CDR3: CASTQGQGAYNEQFF
DNA: TGTGCCAGCACCCAAGGACAGGGGGCCTACAATGAGCAGTTCTTC

J: TRBJ2-1
V: TRBV3-1/TRBV3-2
D: TRBD2
size: -
CDR3: CASSQSAQRGGLFF
DNA: TGTGCCAGCAGCCAATCCGCCCAGCGGGGGGGACTGTTCTTC

J: TRBJ2-1
V: TRBV5-6
D: TRBD2
size: -
CDR3: CASRDRLAGESNNEQFF
DNA: TGTGCCAGCAGAGATCGACTAGCGGGCGAATCTAACAATGAGCAGTTCTTC

J: TRBJ2-5
V: TRBV9
D: -
size: -
CDR3: CASSARTTQETQYF
DNA: TGTGCCAGCAGCGCGCGGACTACCCAAGAGACCCAGTACTTC

J: TRBJ2-2
V: TRBV7-2
D: TRBD2
size: -
CDR3: CASSLRRGGAGELFF
DNA: TGTGCCAGCAGCTTACGCCGCGGGGGGGCCGGGGAGCTGTTTTTT

J: TRBJ1-5
V: TRBV19
D: -
size: -
CDR3: CASRSSPLINQPQHF
DNA: TGTGCCAGTAGGAGTAGCCCACTGATCAATCAGCCCCAGCATTTT

J: TRBJ2-7
V: TRBV5-1
D: -
size: -
CDR3: CASSFSADYRDEQYF
DNA: TGCGCCAGCAGCTTCTCCGCTGACTACAGGGACGAGCAGTACTTC

J: TRBJ2-7
V: TRBV19
D: -
size: -
CDR3: CASGGGGPPYEQYF
DNA: TGTGCCAGCGGAGGAGGGGGGCCCCCCTACGAGCAGTACTTC

J: TRBJ2-7
V: TRBV30
D: -
size: -
CDR3: CAWSWGRSHEQYF
DNA: TGTGCCTGGAGTTGGGGCCGGTCCCACGAGCAGTACTTC

J: TRBJ2-4
V: TRBV19
D: -
size: -
CDR3: CASSYPPATPEKNIQYF
DNA: TGTGCCAGTAGTTACCCTCCGGCCACCCCGGAAAAAAACATTCAGTACTTC

J: TRBJ2-5
V: TRBV2
D: TRBD1
size: once
CDR3: CASSEETGTTQYF
DNA: TGTGCCAGCAGTGAGGAGACAGGGACGACCCAGTACTTC

J: TRBJ2-1
V: TRBV25-1
D: -
size: -
CDR3: CASSVPQGYSYNEQFF
DNA: TGTGCCAGCAGTGTTCCTCAGGGATACAGTTACAATGAGCAGTTCTTC

J: TRBJ2-2
V: TRBV7-3
D: TRBD1
size: once
CDR3: CASSQQGAVTGELFF
DNA: TGTGCCAGCAGTCAACAGGGGGCGGTCACCGGGGAGCTGTTTTTT

J: TRBJ1-1
V: TRBV5-4
D: -
size: -
CDR3: CASSSDTEAFF
DNA: TGTGCCAGCAGCTCTGACACTGAAGCTTTCTTT

J: TRBJ2-1
V: TRBV6-2/TRBV6-3
D: TRBD2
size: -
CDR3: CASSTGTSGGDYNEQFF
DNA: TGTGCCAGCAGTACAGGGACTAGCGGGGGAGACTACAATGAGCAGTTCTTC

J: TRBJ1-1
V: TRBV7-2
D: TRBD1
size: -
CDR3: CASSPGDSLEAFF
DNA: TGTGCCAGCAGCCCCGGGGACAGCCTCGAAGCTTTCTTT

J: TRBJ2-2
V: TRBV19
D: TRBD1
size: -
CDR3: CASSRSGTGEATGELFF
DNA: TGTGCCAGTAGTCGATCCGGGACAGGGGAGGCCACCGGGGAGCTGTTTTTT

J: TRBJ1-5
V: TRBV6-6
D: TRBD1
size: -
CDR3: CASSTFGTGPNQPQHF
DNA: TGTGCCAGCAGTACGTTCGGGACAGGACCCAATCAGCCCCAGCATTTT

J: TRBJ1-2
V: TRBV12-3/TRBV12-4
D: -
size: -
CDR3: CASRRQDRDGYTF
DNA: TGTGCCAGCAGGAGACAAGACAGAGATGGCTACACCTTC

J: TRBJ1-3
V: TRBV9
D: -
size: -
CDR3: CASSPNRVPGNTIYF
DNA: TGTGCCAGCAGTCCAAACAGGGTTCCCGGAAACACCATATATTTT

J: TRBJ1-1
V: TRBV28
D: TRBD1
size: -
CDR3: CASIRGFNTEAFF
DNA: TGTGCCAGCATCAGGGGGTTCAACACTGAAGCTTTCTTT

J: TRBJ2-5
V: TRBV28
D: -
size: -
CDR3: CASSDPGVRTQYF
DNA: TGTGCCAGCAGCGACCCGGGAGTTCGAACCCAGTACTTC

J: TRBJ2-3
V: TRBV6-1
D: -
size: -
CDR3: CASSALVKSSTDTQYF
DNA: TGTGCCAGCAGTGCTTTGGTGAAGTCTAGCACAGATACGCAGTATTTT

J: TRBJ2-7
V: TRBV27
D: TRBD2
size: once
CDR3: CASRRGGGEQYF
DNA: TGTGCCAGCCGCCGGGGGGGAGGGGAGCAGTACTTC

J: TRBJ1-6
V: TRBV11-2
D: -
size: -
CDR3: CASLSGSYNSPLHF
DNA: TGTGCCAGTCTTTCGGGTTCCTATAATTCACCCCTCCACTTT

J: TRBJ2-7
V: TRBV30
D: TRBD1
size: -
CDR3: CAWSAGTGVNEQYF
DNA: TGTGCCTGGAGTGCCGGGACAGGGGTAAACGAGCAGTACTTC

J: TRBJ1-6
V: TRBV5-4
D: -
size: -
CDR3: CASSPQRGGDSPLHF
DNA: TGTGCCAGCAGCCCTCAACGGGGGGGAGATTCACCCCTCCACTTT

J: TRBJ1-1
V: TRBV6-2/TRBV6-3
D: -
size: -
CDR3: CASSLREAGTEAFF
DNA: TGTGCCAGCAGCCTTCGGGAGGCGGGAACTGAAGCTTTCTTT

J: TRBJ1-1
V: TRBV14
D: -
size: -
CDR3: CASSLAPAVNTEAFF
DNA: TGTGCCAGCAGCCTAGCGCCAGCAGTGAACACTGAAGCTTTCTTT

J: TRBJ1-1
V: TRBV12-3/TRBV12-4
D: -
size: -
CDR3: CASSFSPSEAFF
DNA: TGTGCCAGCAGTTTCAGCCCATCTGAAGCTTTCTTT

J: TRBJ2-7
V: TRBV4-2
D: TRBD2
size: -
CDR3: CASSQASTGGPNEQYF
DNA: TGTGCCAGCAGCCAAGCGTCGACGGGGGGGCCCAACGAGCAGTACTTC

J: TRBJ2-1
V: TRBV29-1
D: -
size: -
CDR3: CSVEDYKEQFF
DNA: TGCAGCGTTGAGGATTATAAGGAGCAGTTCTTC

J: TRBJ2-5
V: TRBV11-3
D: -
size: -
CDR3: CASSPLGGQETQYF
DNA: TGTGCCAGCAGCCCACTCGGGGGCCAAGAGACCCAGTACTTC

J: TRBJ2-1
V: TRBV5-1
D: -
size: -
CDR3: CASRALGDSYNEQFF
DNA: TGCGCCAGCAGGGCGTTGGGGGACTCCTACAATGAGCAGTTCTTC